A selection of T cell receptor beta chains follows, all from one sample in a study of cytomegalovirus exposure and HLA in healthy donors. The protocol was immunoSEQ multiplex PCR, while the TCRdb copy is restricted to in-frame clones and leaves out a portion. This sample has about 88,000 clones; nearly 70% occur once, and the top ten carry 2.5% to 3%. The sample was PBMCs. These receptors came from a man aged 45-60 years in good health and CMV-seronegative. Both conserved end residues are part of each CDR3. The D gene is left open where the match is weak. For some rows the clone size is stated as once, few or many, or as a class when expanded; others skip it.

>TRBJ2-7|-|TRBV4-3|-
CASSHIYPHPGEEQYF
TGCGCCAGCAGCCATATCTATCCGCACCCGGGTGAGGAGCAGTACTTC
>TRBJ2-3|TRBD2|TRBV27|-
CASSSGSGGAPDTQYF
TGTGCCAGCAGTTCTGGTAGCGGGGGGGCACCAGATACGCAGTATTTT
>TRBJ2-7|TRBD1|TRBV7-3|-
CASSSGGPSYEQYF
TGTGCCAGCAGCTCAGGGGGACCCTCCTACGAGCAGTACTTC
>TRBJ1-3|-|TRBV5-1|-
CASSLANSGNTIYF
TGCGCCAGCAGCTTGGCCAACTCTGGAAACACCATATATTTT
>TRBJ1-1|-|TRBV18|-
CASSPPSSFGNTEAFF
TGTGCCAGCTCACCGCCGTCGAGTTTTGGGAACACTGAAGCTTTCTTT
>TRBJ1-5|TRBD1|TRBV27|few
CASSSSGTGALGNQPQHF
TGTGCCAGCAGTTCCTCCGGGACAGGGGCCTTGGGCAATCAGCCCCAGCATTTT
>TRBJ1-2|TRBD1|TRBV4-1|few
CASSPSDRVDYGYTF
TGCGCCAGCAGCCCTTCGGACAGGGTGGACTATGGCTACACCTTC
>TRBJ2-2|-|TRBV18|-
CASSPASRRGGELFF
TGTGCCAGCTCACCAGCTAGCCGCCGAGGCGGGGAGCTGTTTTTT
>TRBJ2-3|TRBD2|TRBV4-3|once
CASSQESSGIADTQYF
TGCGCCAGCAGCCAAGAATCCAGCGGGATAGCAGATACGCAGTATTTT
>TRBJ1-2|-|TRBV13|-
CASSLVMVSHGYTF
TGTGCCAGCAGCTTAGTCATGGTAAGCCATGGCTACACCTTC
>TRBJ1-5|-|TRBV10-3|-
CAISETDRHQPQHF
TGTGCCATCAGTGAGACTGACAGGCATCAGCCCCAGCATTTT
>TRBJ2-7|TRBD2|TRBV2|few
CASRAGGPSYEQYF
TGTGCCAGCCGGGCGGGGGGGCCTTCCTACGAGCAGTACTTC
>TRBJ2-7|-|TRBV7-3|-
CASSNPGLYF
TGTGCCAGCAGCAACCCGGGACTTTACTTC
>TRBJ1-1|-|TRBV4-3|-
CASSQDRQAGTEAFF
TGCGCCAGCAGCCAAGACCGGCAGGCGGGCACTGAAGCTTTCTTT
>TRBJ1-2|TRBD1|TRBV4-3|-
CASSQESNRGRYGYTF
TGCGCCAGCAGCCAAGAGAGCAACAGGGGGAGATATGGCTACACCTTC
>TRBJ2-1|TRBD2|TRBV5-6|-
CASSPPGLAGRYNEQFF
TGTGCCAGCAGCCCACCGGGACTAGCGGGAAGGTACAATGAGCAGTTCTTC
>TRBJ2-5|-|TRBV4-2|-
CASSQRETQYF
TGTGCCAGCAGCCAGAGGGAGACCCAGTACTTC
>TRBJ2-2|TRBD1|TRBV6-1|-
CASTSGQGAGELFF
TGTGCCAGCACCTCGGGACAGGGGGCCGGGGAGCTGTTTTTT
>TRBJ1-3|-|TRBV7-9|-
CASSLLTASGNTIYF
TGTGCCAGCAGCCTCCTGACAGCCTCTGGAAACACCATATATTTT
>TRBJ2-3|TRBD1|TRBV7-9|few
CASSKGQGANTQYF
TGTGCCAGCAGCAAAGGACAGGGGGCGAATACGCAGTATTTT
>TRBJ1-4|-|TRBV5-6|-
CASSGLTGRTNEKLFF
TGTGCCAGCAGCGGACTGACAGGCAGAACTAATGAAAAACTGTTTTTT
>TRBJ2-1|TRBD2|TRBV9|-
CASAKLPAGGAYNEQFF
TGTGCCAGCGCGAAGCTTCCCGCGGGAGGAGCTTACAATGAGCAGTTCTTC
>TRBJ1-3|TRBD1|TRBV7-8|-
CASSPQGAGNTIYF
TGTGCCAGCAGCCCGCAGGGGGCTGGAAACACCATATATTTT
>TRBJ2-1|-|TRBV4-1|-
CASSARLDNEQFF
TGCGCCAGCAGCGCCCGACTTGACAATGAGCAGTTCTTC
>TRBJ2-3|TRBD1|TRBV7-9|-
CASSLGTADTQYF
TGTGCCAGCAGCTTGGGGACAGCAGATACGCAGTATTTT
>TRBJ1-6|TRBD1|TRBV6-1|-
CATPGQELNSPLHF
TGTGCCACCCCTGGACAGGAGCTCAATTCACCCCTCCACTTT
>TRBJ1-4|TRBD1|TRBV7-9|-
CASSPWDRMNEKLFF
TGTGCCAGCAGTCCCTGGGACAGAATGAATGAAAAACTGTTTTTT
>TRBJ1-2|-|TRBV6-4|-
CASSESPQCYTF
TGTGCCAGCAGTGAATCGCCACAGTGCTACACCTTC
>TRBJ1-3|-|TRBV11-3|-
CASSARLGATIYF
TGTGCCAGCAGCGCCCGCTTGGGGGCCACCATATATTTT
>TRBJ2-7|-|TRBV30|-
CAWSYRVPGLYEQYF
TGTGCCTGGAGTTACAGGGTCCCTGGACTTTACGAGCAGTACTTC
>TRBJ2-1|TRBD2|TRBV5-1|-
CASSVPAGNEQFF
TGCGCCAGCAGTGTCCCAGCGGGGAATGAGCAGTTCTTC
>TRBJ2-5|TRBD2|TRBV5-4|-
CASSLASSGTETQYF
TGTGCCAGCAGCTTGGCCTCTAGCGGAACAGAGACCCAGTACTTC